This T cell receptor (beta chain) is drawn from a study of blood T cell repertoires in COVID-19. Across the study: Sample material is recorded as cDNA or gDNA derived from T cells, B-cell-depleted T cells, or PBMCs.

The germline V gene encodes CDR1 LNHDA and CDR2 SQIVND (reference sequence). Germline trimming cut 5 bases from V and 2 bases from J; bases unmatched to any gene: 7. The CDR3 covers 15 residues. Seattle patients were enrolled while actively infected and followed longitudinally. Sequenced by immunoSEQ multiplex PCR; TCRdb stores in-frame clones only, minus some. The sample has under 250,000 clones, 65% to 90% seen once. The TCR comes from a middle-aged man with COVID-19, enrolled during active disease. Specimen: peripheral blood. V usage is TRBV19 and J usage is TRBJ2-7, with 9 bases that match TRBD1. This chain's CDR3 is CASSGDRANPYEQYF. CDR3 nucleotides: TGTGCCAGTAGTGGGGACAGGGCAAACCCCTACGAGCAGTACTTC.